These 32 T cell receptor beta chains were sequenced from one sample in a study of T cells in Graves' hyperthyroidism and ophthalmopathy. Researchers took RNA transcripts and amplified the TCR beta CDR3 regions from them. First-round RT-PCR with HTBI primers amplified the TCR CDR3 region. TCRdb independently ran MiXCR on the multiplex PCR reads; one entry per CDR3 protein. Among approximately 420,000 distinct CDR3 sequences listed, 12% to 15% were seen once. Sequenced: blood. The receptors shown here come from a woman under 30 with Graves' hyperthyroidism.

The genes are TRBV4-1 and TRBJ2-5; tentative D call: TRBD2 (6 bases). CDR3 length: 17 residues. Germline CDR1 reads MGHRA; CDR2 reads YSYEKL. Trimming pared 1 base from V and 4 bases from J, leaving 19 bases between. The CDR3 bases are TGCGCCAGCAGCCAAGCGTGGGGATGGGAGGTAGGAGAGACCCAGTACTTC. Its protein product is CASSQAWGWEVGETQYF.

This clonotype was recorded many times. The rearrangement uses TRBV28 and TRBJ2-1; possible D gene TRBD1, 5 bases. Trimming took 5 bases from V and 2 from J, leaving 7 bases between them. The CDR3 is 13 amino acids. CDR1 MDHEN and CDR2 SYDVKM come from the germline V gene. The CDR3 sequence is CASSEDTYNEQFF. DNA of the CDR3: TGTGCCAGCAGTGAGGACACCTACAATGAGCAGTTCTTC.

This clonotype was observed many times. The gene calls are TRBV5-1 and TRBJ2-1; D remains ambiguous. Trimming pared 3 bases from V and 9 bases from J, leaving 7 bases between. This CDR3 is 11 amino acids long. Germline lookup yields CDR1 SGHRS and CDR2 YFSETQ. CDR3 region: CASSSAIEQFF. The CDR3 bases are TGCGCCAGCAGCTCGGCCATTGAGCAGTTCTTC.

This clonotype was counted many times. This rearrangement joins TRBV7-8 to TRBJ2-3; D possibly corresponds to TRBD2 (6 bases). Germline values: CDR1 SGHVS, CDR2 FQNEAQ. Trimming pared 11 bases from V and 1 base from J, leaving 13 bases between. The CDR3 runs to 13 residues. CDR3 in DNA: TGTGCCGCGACCCGGGAGCGCACAGATACGCAGTATTTT. Encoded protein: CAATRERTDTQYF.

Ten or more counts support this clonotype. The chain carries TRBV18 and TRBJ2-5; D may be TRBD2 (5 bases). This CDR3 contains 13 residues. V shed 8 bases and J shed 4 bases, with 14 bases lying between them. The germline gives CDR1 KGHSH, CDR2 LQKENI. The CDR3 DNA reads as TGTGCCAGCAGTCCACTAGGAGGAGAGACCCAGTACTTC. Translated, it gives CASSPLGGETQYF.

This clonotype has a count of ten or more. This chain links TRBV3-1 with TRBJ2-1; D ambiguous. V gave up 1 base and J gave up 8 bases, with 12 bases separating them. CDR1 and CDR2 (germline): LGHDT, YNNKEL (reference sequence). There are 14 residues in the CDR3. The CDR3, as DNA: TGTGCCAGCAGCCAAGGCCCTAAGCGACATGAGCAGTTCTTC. Protein: CASSQGPKRHEQFF.

The V and J genes are TRBV30 and TRBJ1-2; no definite D call. CDR1 is GTSNPN and CDR2 is SVGIG in the germline V gene (reference sequence). The length of the CDR3 is 11 residues. V was clipped by 1 base and J by 6 bases, with 6 bases between them. Here the CDR3 DNA reads TGTGCCTGGAGTGGGCAGGATGGCTACACCTTC. It encodes CAWSGQDGYTF.

This clonotype was counted ten times or more. The chain has TRBV6-1 and TRBJ2-2; the match to TRBD1 covers 12 bases. Germline CDR1 and CDR2: MNHNS and SASEGT. CDR3 length equals 15 residues. J was trimmed by 6 bases and V by 6 bases; bases with no gene match: 5. The CDR3: CASRPGQGAAGELFF. CDR3 bases: TGTGCCAGCAGACCGGGACAGGGGGCCGCCGGGGAGCTGTTTTTT.

The chain is built from TRBV5-1 and TRBJ1-5, with 8 bases aligning to TRBD1. Per germline, CDR1 SGHRS and CDR2 YFSETQ. V shed 4 bases, J shed 7 bases, and the junction held 10 bases outside the gene matches. This CDR3 is built from 15 residues. CDR3 residues: CASSPDRGLGQPQHF. In DNA form, the CDR3 reads TGCGCCAGCAGCCCCGACAGGGGTTTAGGGCAGCCCCAGCATTTT.

This clonotype was counted ten times or more. V is TRBV11-2 and J is TRBJ2-7, with 8 bases aligning to TRBD2. Trimming at V came to 3 bases and at J to 6 bases, leaving 10 bases not matched to a gene. In germline, CDR1 is SGHAT, CDR2 FQNNGV. CDR3 length equals 15 residues. CDR3: CASSLERSGSSEQYF. The CDR3 nucleotides read TGTGCCAGCAGCTTGGAACGGAGCGGGAGTAGCGAGCAGTACTTC.

This clonotype has at least ten counts. The gene calls are TRBV7-2 and TRBJ2-7, with TRBD2 matching 12 bases. Trimming removed 1 base from V and 5 bases from J; junction bases left unmatched: 3. The germline CDR1 and CDR2 sequences are SGHTA and FQGNSA. The CDR3 length is 15 residues. Here the CDR3 reads CASSLGLAGVHEQYF. CDR3 bases: TGTGCCAGCAGCTTAGGACTAGCGGGAGTTCACGAGCAGTACTTC.

The chain uses TRBV5-1 and TRBJ2-7; D is uncertain. The CDR3 is 15 amino acids. Germline V lookup: CDR1 SGHRS, CDR2 YFSETQ. Trimming cost V 0 bases and J 6 bases, with 16 bases left between them. The CDR3 nucleotides are TGCGCCAGCAGCTTGGAGGGTCCCCTAGTCGCCGAGCAGTACTTC. Amino acids: CASSLEGPLVAEQYF.

The chain is built from TRBV6-2 or TRBV6-3 and TRBJ2-4, with TRBD1 matching 8 bases. In germline, CDR1 is MNHEY, CDR2 SVGEGT. The CDR3 loop spans 17 amino acids. Unmatched junction bases numbered 10, after V lost 6 bases and J lost 0 bases. CDR3 nucleotide sequence: TGTGCCAGCAGGACATACGGGACAGGACGAGCCAAAAACATTCAGTACTTC. Translating it yields CASRTYGTGRAKNIQYF.

At least ten counts were recorded for this clonotype. The rearrangement joins TRBV5-1 to TRBJ2-3; D might be TRBD2 (6 bases). The CDR3 totals 17 residues. CDR1 SGHRS and CDR2 YFSETQ come from the germline V gene. V gave up 3 bases and J gave up 0 bases, with 17 bases separating them. The CDR3 DNA follows: TGCGCCAGCAGCTCCCGTCTAATCGGGAGTAGCACAGATACGCAGTATTTT. Translating gives CASSSRLIGSSTDTQYF.

The sample holds many counts of this clonotype. The chain recombines TRBV24-1 with TRBJ1-1, with a tentative D call TRBD1 (5 bases). Trimming cost V 7 bases and J 5 bases, with 13 bases left between them. CDR1 is KGHDR and CDR2 is SFDVKD in the germline V gene. CDR3 length equals 13 residues. Here the CDR3 DNA reads TGTGCCACCAGACTGGCTGAGGGGACTGAAGCTTTCTTT. It translates to CATRLAEGTEAFF.

The chain links TRBV30 to TRBJ1-2, with D possibly being TRBD1 (5 bases). Germline V gene data show CDR1 as GTSNPN and CDR2 as SVGIG (reference sequence). This CDR3 contains 12 residues. V was cut by 2 bases and J by 7 bases, with 11 bases left in between. Written as DNA, the CDR3 is TGTGCCTGGAGTACCCCTGGGGGTGGCTACACCTTC. It translates to CAWSTPGGGYTF.

This clonotype occurred many times. This chain connects TRBV3-1 to TRBJ1-6; D gene unclear. Germline values: CDR1 LGHDT, CDR2 YNNKEL (reference sequence). Trimming removed 1 base from V and 6 bases from J, with 4 bases in between. CDR3 length: 13 amino acids. DNA of the CDR3: TGTGCCAGCAGCCAAGTTAGTAATTCACCCCTCCACTTT. Protein: CASSQVSNSPLHF. Filled out from reference TRBV3-1 and TRBJ1-6, the complete variable domain reads DTAVSQTPKYLVTQMGNDKSIKCEQNLGHDTMYWYKQDSKKFLKIMFSYNNKELIINETVPNRFSPKSPDKAHLNLHINSLELGDSAVYFCASSQVSNSPLHFGNGTRLTVT.

This clonotype was counted many times. The rearrangement uses TRBV5-1 and TRBJ2-3; 7 bases match TRBD2. Germline V gives CDR1 SGHRS, CDR2 YFSETQ. This CDR3 has 18 amino acids. The V segment lost 0 bases and the J segment 8 bases; nucleotides outside the gene matches: 18. CDR3 bases: TGCGCCAGCAGCTTGGAAGCGGTAGCGGGCCTTTCATGGGCTACGCAGTATTTT. Translated: CASSLEAVAGLSWATQYF.

The sample holds many counts of this clonotype. This chain connects TRBV6-1 to TRBJ1-5; tentative D call: TRBD1 (6 bases). The germline V gene has CDR1 MNHNS and CDR2 SASEGT. Trimming left V 5 bases short and J 1 base short, with 30 bases between. The CDR3 totals 21 residues. The CDR3 loop reads CASSPTSGDNSIHWSNQPQHF. For the CDR3, the DNA is TGTGCCAGCAGTCCGACCTCCGGGGACAACTCGATCCACTGGAGCAATCAGCCCCAGCATTTT.

In this sample, this clonotype turned up many times. CDR3 coding DNA: TGTGCCAGCAGTTGGCGGGCCCAGACCCAGTACTTC. This translates into CASSWRAQTQYF. The rearrangement joins TRBV28 to TRBJ2-5; weak D call: TRBD2 (5 bases). V lost 4 bases to trimming and J lost 6 bases, with 9 bases between them. Germline lookup yields CDR1 MDHEN and CDR2 SYDVKM. CDR3 length equals 12 residues.

The table lists this clonotype with many counts. V is TRBV5-1 and J is TRBJ1-5; the D is unclear. The length of the CDR3 is 15 residues. V lost 1 base, J lost 1 base, and 9 bases lay in between. Germline V gives CDR1 SGHRS, CDR2 YFSETQ. The CDR3 region is CASSLTGTSNQPQHF. The CDR3 nucleotides are TGCGCCAGCAGCTTGACCGGAACCAGCAATCAGCCCCAGCATTTT.

Comment on this clonotype: A much bigger clone sits one base away, suggesting this may be a read error. The chain couples TRBV30 to TRBJ2-7; D perhaps matches TRBD1 (6 bases). Germline loops: CDR1 GTSNPN, CDR2 SVGIG (reference sequence). The V and J ends lost 5 bases and 4 bases respectively, with 15 bases between them. The CDR3 runs 13 residues. Here the CDR3 reads CAWPFGQTYEQYF. The CDR3 nucleotides read TGTGCCTGGCCTTTCGGACAGACTTACGAGCAGTACTTC.

This clonotype has more than one count but fewer than ten. The chain employs TRBV14 and TRBJ2-5, with TRBD1 matching 8 bases. Germline CDR1 is SGHDN and CDR2 is FVKESK. After removal of 0 bases from V and 4 bases from J, the junction contained 7 bases not matched to a gene. The CDR3 has 16 amino acids. Here the CDR3 reads CASSQDGSTGVETQYF. CDR3 coding DNA: TGTGCCAGCAGCCAAGACGGATCGACAGGGGTAGAGACCCAGTACTTC.

This clonotype has ten or more counts. The gene calls are TRBV11-2 and TRBJ2-1, with 11 bases fitting TRBD2. Germline trimming cut 3 bases from V and 2 bases from J; bases unmatched to any gene: 9. Looked up from germline, CDR1 is SGHAT and CDR2 is FQNNGV. The CDR3 loop spans 18 amino acids. CDR3 sequence (DNA): TGTGCCAGCAGCTTCACCATGACTAGCGGGAACCCCTACAATGAGCAGTTCTTC. Protein: CASSFTMTSGNPYNEQFF. The entire variable domain, with the rest obtained from reference TRBV11-2 and TRBJ2-1, is as follows: EAGVAQSPRYKIIEKRQSVAFWCNPISGHATLYWYQQILGQGPKLLIQFQNNGVVDDSQLPKDRFSAERLKGVDSTLKIQPAKLEDSAVYLCASSFTMTSGNPYNEQFFGPGTRLTVL.

This clonotype was detected ten times or more. The chain has TRBV12-3 or TRBV12-4 and TRBJ2-2; 7 positions match TRBD2. J lost 0 bases, V lost 5 bases, and 3 bases had no gene match. The CDR3 spans 15 residues. The CDR3 sequence: CASSASGSNTGELFF. For the CDR3, the DNA is TGTGCCAGCAGTGCTAGCGGATCGAACACCGGGGAGCTGTTTTTT.

The chain employs TRBV30 and TRBJ1-4; 7 nucleotides match TRBD1. Germline V lookup: CDR1 GTSNPN, CDR2 SVGIG (reference sequence). V dropped 8 bases and J dropped 3; count of bases not matched to a gene: 6. The CDR3 totals 13 residues. The CDR3 DNA is TGTGCCGCCGACAGGGAGGCTAATGAAAAACTGTTTTTT. It codes for CAADREANEKLFF.

A few counts support this clonotype. The V gene is TRBV19, the J gene TRBJ1-5, with TRBD1 identical over 8 bases. The V and J ends lost 5 bases and 0 bases, in that order; junction bases with no gene match: 9. In germline, CDR1 is LNHDA, CDR2 SQIVND (reference sequence). The CDR3 length is 17 residues. The chain's CDR3 is CASSSTDRGYSNQPQHF. The CDR3 coding sequence is TGTGCCAGTAGTTCCACAGACAGGGGTTATAGCAATCAGCCCCAGCATTTT.

This clonotype came up many times. The chain carries TRBV7-9 and TRBJ1-1; D gene ambiguous. V shed 4 bases and J shed 1 base, with 13 bases lying between them. The germline V gene has CDR1 SEHNR and CDR2 FQNEAQ (reference sequence). The CDR3 is made up of 15 amino acids. The DNA of the CDR3 is TGTGCCAGCAGCTCCCCACGGACGCGGAACACTGAAGCTTTCTTT. Its protein is CASSSPRTRNTEAFF. Full variable domain (remainder filled in from reference TRBV7-9 and TRBJ1-1): DTGVSQNPRHKITKRGQNVTFRCDPISEHNRLYWYRQTLGQGPEFLTYFQNEAQLEKSRLLSDRFSAERPKGSFSTLEIQRTEQGDSAMYLCASSSPRTRNTEAFFGQGTRLTVV.

This clonotype was seen ten or more times. The chain recombines TRBV12-3 or TRBV12-4 with TRBJ2-7, with 10 bases that match TRBD1. With 5 bases clipped from V and 2 bases from J, the junction kept 3 bases outside the gene matches. The CDR3 length is 14 residues. In DNA, the CDR3 is TGTGCCAGCAGTCCCGGGACAGGGGCCTACGAGCAGTACTTC. Translated: CASSPGTGAYEQYF.

This clonotype was seen ten or more times. CDR3 in amino acids: CASSTGTARTEAFF. The DNA of the CDR3 is TGTGCCAGCTCTACTGGGACAGCGAGAACTGAAGCTTTCTTT. The J gene is TRBJ1-1, the V gene TRBV28; 7 bases agree with TRBD1. Germline V gene sequence: CDR1 MDHEN, CDR2 SYDVKM. The trim removed 8 bases at V and 5 bases at J, leaving 11 bases unmatched. This CDR3 is built from 14 residues.

V is TRBV11-2 and J is TRBJ2-3; TRBD2 agrees at 13 bases. V lost 5 bases, J lost 6 bases, and 8 bases stayed unmatched. This CDR3 is built from 16 residues. The V gene's germline CDR1 is SGHAT and CDR2 FQNNGV. In DNA, the CDR3 is TGTGCCAGCAGCACCCGACTAGCGGGAGGCCTGGATACGCAGTATTTT. Translated, it gives CASSTRLAGGLDTQYF. Combining the CDR3 with reference TRBV11-2 and TRBJ2-3 gives the whole variable domain EAGVAQSPRYKIIEKRQSVAFWCNPISGHATLYWYQQILGQGPKLLIQFQNNGVVDDSQLPKDRFSAERLKGVDSTLKIQPAKLEDSAVYLCASSTRLAGGLDTQYFGPGTRLTVL.

The chain recombines TRBV20-1 with TRBJ1-2; D is unresolved. CDR3 length: 15 residues. V lost 1 base and J lost 2, with 14 bases in between. Germline CDR1 DFQATT, CDR2 SNEGSKA (reference sequence). The CDR3 protein is CSARASLRMNYGYTF. The CDR3 DNA is TGCAGTGCTAGAGCGAGTCTCAGAATGAACTATGGCTACACCTTC.